This entry is about one TCR beta chain. The germline V and J ends were trimmed by 7 bases and 8 bases, with 14 bases remaining between them. CDR3 length: 12 residues. Per the germline V gene, CDR1 is MGHDK and CDR2 is SYGVNS. This sample is drawn from a study of early T cells in non-severe SARS-CoV-2 infection. Molecules of cDNA were individually given unique molecular identifiers that were attached to them. Via MiXCR, TCRdb re-called the 5' RACE reads, giving one row per CDR3 protein. The profile shows 100,000 to 140,000 distinct CDR3 sequences, 11% of them singletons. The rearrangement joins TRBV25-1 to TRBJ1-1, with a possible D match to TRBD1 (5 bases). This TCR was sampled from an adult who was a healthcare worker with PCR-confirmed SARS-CoV-2 infection or an uninfected control (not recorded which). The sequenced sample was whole blood. Here the CDR3 DNA reads TGTGCCAGCACAGGGCGGAGAGAAGAAGCTTTCTTT. Translating gives CASTGRREEAFF.